This entry is about one T cell receptor (beta chain). J gave up 4 bases and V 10 bases, and 15 bases lay outside the gene matches. There are 16 residues in the CDR3. Germline assignment: CDR1 SGHVS and CDR2 FNYEAQ. The sample comes from a study of control samples from healthy donors and cancer patients. The table came from immunoSEQ multiplex PCR; TCRdb's copy has only in-frame clones and leaves some out. The table has approximately 100,000 clones, about nine tenths seen once. The chain employs TRBV7-6 and TRBJ2-2, with TRBD1 matching over 7 bases. The TCR comes from a human donor in good health. The donor label of this sample is uncertain. Sequenced material: blood. The CDR3 sequence is CATERTGESLTGELFF. The CDR3 bases are TGTGCCACCGAACGGACAGGCGAAAGCCTCACCGGGGAGCTGTTTTTT.